This TCR beta chain was obtained from a study of blood T cell repertoires in COVID-19. Study-level information: The origin of the acute and convalescent COVID-19 samples was the United States, Italy and Spain. Sources were T cells, B-cell-depleted T cells, or PBMCs; the material itself was cDNA or gDNA.

Original methodology: Researchers report that nucleated cell counts were estimated from reference gene primer amplification. The method was immunoSEQ multiplex PCR; TCRdb's version includes in-frame clones alone and lacks a portion of them. D and trimming were read from the DNA, whereas the V and J calls and clone size are those reported in that table. The sample shows 250,000 or so clones, about 86% of them seen only once. The CDR3 runs 17 residues. The germline V and J ends were trimmed by 0 bases and 0 bases, with 15 bases remaining between them. The V gene's germline CDR1 is MGHRA and CDR2 YSYEKL.

The specimen was peripheral blood. The TCR was taken from a man aged 80 or over with acute or convalescent COVID-19. The rearrangement links TRBV4-1 to TRBJ2-7; tentatively, D is TRBD1 (6 bases). The CDR3 spells CASSQDAGQFSSYEQYF. The CDR3 nucleotides are TGCGCCAGCAGCCAAGATGCCGGACAGTTTAGCTCCTACGAGCAGTACTTC.